The sequence of this TCR beta chain was determined in a study of T cell responses to AZD1222 COVID-19 vaccine (dated by TCRdb to the early 2020s). Concerning the study at large: TCR sequencing covered roughly 230 trial participants: approximately 200 given two doses of AZD1222 and about 26 given two doses of MenACWY control vaccine. Enrollment into the trials was organized by age into subgroups of 18-55, 56-69 and 70-plus years, and those subgroups contained roughly 150, 30 and 60 TCR-sequenced participants, respectively.

On the study overall, not on this receptor specifically: The vaccine-associated CD4 TCRs covered the entire spike protein, and the dominant responses fell in regions 160-218 and 743-854. Epitopes outside the regions mutated in the B.1.351 and B.1.1.7 variants were reportedly recognized by nearly half of the unique spike-specific TCRs. After two AZD1222 doses, spike-specific TCR breadth and depth were significantly higher than at day 0 and than in MenACWY recipients. In the small 56-69-year group, the increase in depth fell short of significance, most likely because of low power. Participants were mostly white British, with more females than males. The authors suggested clonal diversity may have been underestimated. Conclusions about previously exposed vaccinees are limited, since just 6 or 7 AZD1222 recipients were seropositive for SARS-CoV-2 at baseline. No day 14 peak-response samples were available, so repertoires were characterized only after the peak T cell response.

The CDR3 regions of human TCRbeta chains were analyzed by immunosequencing. The study's processing was this. TCRs in the repertoires were compared against a reference library of SARS-CoV-2-specific TCRs that had been generated with the MIRA antigen-specificity platform. Breadth was defined as the fraction of unique TCRs that were SARS-CoV-2-associated, and depth was defined as the fraction of total T cells that were SARS-CoV-2-associated. Using the MIRA data, every spike-specific TCR was mapped to the spike region that the TCR reacted to and assigned to either a CD4 or a CD8 class. Log10-transformed breadth and depth values were compared by one-way ANOVA with Sidak's multiple comparisons tests. TCRdb took over this immuneACCESS table, retaining in-frame rearrangements with V and J assigned. Such tables are incomplete; in checked studies, under half of the missing clones stem from an unresolved V gene, and the remainder is unexplained. The D gene and trimming were derived from the DNA, and the V and J assignments and clone size from that table. For this sample there are about 90,000 clones; approximately 90% appear just once. The ten largest make up roughly 12% of the sample.

The V end loses 4 bases and the J end loses 0 bases, and a stretch of 17 bases separates them. From the cysteine through the phenylalanine, the CDR3 covers 17 amino acids. Solely the CDR3 DNA is kept, with 51 bases framed from the first base. Sequences SGHDT (CDR1) and YYEEEE (CDR2) are obtained from the germline V gene. As for this clone: Its binding antigen is unknown. The sample holds no much larger clone one base away, and base qualities are not on file.

In the paper's terms, the time point label means: about 28 days (+/-7) after the second vaccine dose. Because spike-specific TCR depth and breadth did not differ between the two schedules, AZD1222 recipients who got a second dose at roughly 4 weeks were pooled with those who got a second dose at roughly 12 weeks. The vaccinee samples were drawn from two UK trials, COV001 and COV002, one of which was a single-blind randomized controlled phase 2/3 trial testing AZD1222 (ChAdOx1 nCoV-19) in healthy adults. For TCRbeta chain sequencing, PBMC samples from trial participants were taken at day 0 and at day 28 after the second dose.

In this chain, TRBV5-6 is recombined with TRBJ1-3; the D gene is possibly TRBD1, with 5 bases matching. The receptor was derived from an adult who received the AZD1222 COVID-19 vaccine. Sequences were derived from peripheral blood, sampled 28 days after the second AZD1222 dose. The CDR3 protein: CASSHPGGRSSGNTIYF. At the DNA level, the sequence is TGTGCCAGCAGCCACCCCGGGGGTCGGAGCTCTGGAAACACCATATATTTT.